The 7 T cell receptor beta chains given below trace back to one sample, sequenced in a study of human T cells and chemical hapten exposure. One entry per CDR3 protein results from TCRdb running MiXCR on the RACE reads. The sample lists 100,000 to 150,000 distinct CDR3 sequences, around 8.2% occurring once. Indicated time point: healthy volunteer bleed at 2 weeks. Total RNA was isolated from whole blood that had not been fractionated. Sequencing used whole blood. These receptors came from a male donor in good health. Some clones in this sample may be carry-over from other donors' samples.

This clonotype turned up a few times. The CDR3 nucleotides are TGTGCCAGCAGCTTGAACCAACGGAACTCCCCGAGCACAGATACGCAGTATTTT. Encoded protein: CASSLNQRNSPSTDTQYF. The V call is TRBV5-4, the J call TRBJ2-3; no clear D. The CDR3 contains 18 residues. V lost 1 base and J lost 0, with 18 bases in between. Looked up from germline, CDR1 is SGHNT and CDR2 is YYREEE (reference sequence).

CDR3 coding DNA: TGTGCCAGCAGTTCCGTAGCGGGTGAGCAGTTCTTC. Translation gives CASSSVAGEQFF. The chain recombines TRBV12-3 or TRBV12-4 with TRBJ2-1; 7 nucleotides agree with TRBD2. The CDR3 totals 12 residues. The V gene end was trimmed by 4 bases and the J gene end by 9 bases; junction bases not matched to a gene: 3.

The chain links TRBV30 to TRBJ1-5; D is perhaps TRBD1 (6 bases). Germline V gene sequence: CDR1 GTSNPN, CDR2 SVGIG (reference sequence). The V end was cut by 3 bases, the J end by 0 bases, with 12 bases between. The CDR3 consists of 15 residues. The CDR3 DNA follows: TGTGCCTGGAGATCAGGGGAATATAGCAATCAGCCCCAGCATTTT. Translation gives CAWRSGEYSNQPQHF. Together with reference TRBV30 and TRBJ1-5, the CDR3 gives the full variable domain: SQTIHQWPATLVQPVGSPLSLECTVEGTSNPNLYWYRQAAGRGLQLLFYSVGIGQISSEVPQNLSASRPQDRQFILSSKKLLLSDSGFYLCAWRSGEYSNQPQHFGDGTRLSIL.

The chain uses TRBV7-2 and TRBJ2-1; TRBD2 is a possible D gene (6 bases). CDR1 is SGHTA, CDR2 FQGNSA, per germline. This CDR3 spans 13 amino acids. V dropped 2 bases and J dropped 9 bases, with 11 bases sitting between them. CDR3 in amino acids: CASSLQGGGEQFF. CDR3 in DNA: TGTGCCAGCAGCTTACAGGGAGGTGGTGAGCAGTTCTTC.

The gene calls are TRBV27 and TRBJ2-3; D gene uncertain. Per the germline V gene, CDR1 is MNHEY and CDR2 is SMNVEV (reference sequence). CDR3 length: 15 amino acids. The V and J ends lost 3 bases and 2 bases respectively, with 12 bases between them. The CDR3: CASSLLQSLTDTQYF. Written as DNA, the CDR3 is TGTGCCAGCAGTTTGCTCCAATCTCTCACAGATACGCAGTATTTT.

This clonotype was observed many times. This CDR3 is CATSDPDPTAGTDTQYF. CDR3 coding DNA: TGTGCCACCAGTGATCCCGACCCCACTGCTGGAACAGATACGCAGTATTTT. This chain joins TRBV24-1 and TRBJ2-3; no clear D. V was cut by 3 bases and J by 3 bases, with 18 bases left in between. CDR3 length: 17 residues. The germline gives CDR1 KGHDR, CDR2 SFDVKD.

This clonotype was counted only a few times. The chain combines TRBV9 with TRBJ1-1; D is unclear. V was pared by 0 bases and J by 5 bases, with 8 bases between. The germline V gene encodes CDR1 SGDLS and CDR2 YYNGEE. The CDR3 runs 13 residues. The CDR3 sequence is CASSVGPATEAFF. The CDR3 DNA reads TGTGCCAGCAGCGTAGGGCCAGCTACTGAAGCTTTCTTT.